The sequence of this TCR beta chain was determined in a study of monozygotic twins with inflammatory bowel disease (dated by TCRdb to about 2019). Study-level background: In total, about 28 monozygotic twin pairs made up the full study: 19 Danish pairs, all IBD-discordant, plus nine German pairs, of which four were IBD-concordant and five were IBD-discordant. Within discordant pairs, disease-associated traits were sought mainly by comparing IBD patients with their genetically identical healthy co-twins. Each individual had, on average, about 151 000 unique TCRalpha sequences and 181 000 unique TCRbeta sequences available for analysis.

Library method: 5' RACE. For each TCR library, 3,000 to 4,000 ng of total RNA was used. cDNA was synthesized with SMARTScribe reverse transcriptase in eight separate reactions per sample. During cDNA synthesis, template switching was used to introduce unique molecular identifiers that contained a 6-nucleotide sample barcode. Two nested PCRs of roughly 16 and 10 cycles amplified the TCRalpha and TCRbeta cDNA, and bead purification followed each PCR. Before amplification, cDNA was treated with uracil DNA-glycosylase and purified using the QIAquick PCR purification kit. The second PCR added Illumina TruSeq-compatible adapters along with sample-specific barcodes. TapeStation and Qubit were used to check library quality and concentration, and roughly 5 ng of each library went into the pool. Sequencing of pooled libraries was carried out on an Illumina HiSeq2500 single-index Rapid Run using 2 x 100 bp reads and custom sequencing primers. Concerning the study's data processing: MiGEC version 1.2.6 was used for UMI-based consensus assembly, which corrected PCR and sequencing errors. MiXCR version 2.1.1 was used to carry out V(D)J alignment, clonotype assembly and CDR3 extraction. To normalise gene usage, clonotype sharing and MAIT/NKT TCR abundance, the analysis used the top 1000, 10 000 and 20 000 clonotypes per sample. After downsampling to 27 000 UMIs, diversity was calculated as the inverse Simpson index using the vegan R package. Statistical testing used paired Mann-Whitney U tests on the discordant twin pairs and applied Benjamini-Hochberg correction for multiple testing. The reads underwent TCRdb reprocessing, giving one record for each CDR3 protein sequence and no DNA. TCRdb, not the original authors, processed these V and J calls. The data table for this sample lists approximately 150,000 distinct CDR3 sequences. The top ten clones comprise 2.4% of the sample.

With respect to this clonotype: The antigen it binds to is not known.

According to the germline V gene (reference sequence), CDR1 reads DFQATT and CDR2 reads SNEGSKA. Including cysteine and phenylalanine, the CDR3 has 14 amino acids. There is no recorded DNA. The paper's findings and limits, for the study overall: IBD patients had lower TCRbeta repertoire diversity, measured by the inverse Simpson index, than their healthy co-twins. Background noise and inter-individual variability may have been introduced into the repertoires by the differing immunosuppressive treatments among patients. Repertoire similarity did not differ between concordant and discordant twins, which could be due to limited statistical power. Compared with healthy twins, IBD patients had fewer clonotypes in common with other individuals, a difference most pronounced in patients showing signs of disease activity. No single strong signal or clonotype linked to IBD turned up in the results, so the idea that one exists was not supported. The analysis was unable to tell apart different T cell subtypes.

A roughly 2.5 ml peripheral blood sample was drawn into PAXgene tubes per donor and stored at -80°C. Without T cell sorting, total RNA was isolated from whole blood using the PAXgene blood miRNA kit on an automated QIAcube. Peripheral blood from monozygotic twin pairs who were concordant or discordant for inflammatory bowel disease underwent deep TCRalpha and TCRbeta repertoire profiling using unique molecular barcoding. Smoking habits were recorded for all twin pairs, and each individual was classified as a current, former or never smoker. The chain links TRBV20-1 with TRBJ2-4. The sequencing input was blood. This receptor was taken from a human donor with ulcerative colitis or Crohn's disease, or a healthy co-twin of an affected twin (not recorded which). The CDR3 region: CSARAPLGKNIQYF.